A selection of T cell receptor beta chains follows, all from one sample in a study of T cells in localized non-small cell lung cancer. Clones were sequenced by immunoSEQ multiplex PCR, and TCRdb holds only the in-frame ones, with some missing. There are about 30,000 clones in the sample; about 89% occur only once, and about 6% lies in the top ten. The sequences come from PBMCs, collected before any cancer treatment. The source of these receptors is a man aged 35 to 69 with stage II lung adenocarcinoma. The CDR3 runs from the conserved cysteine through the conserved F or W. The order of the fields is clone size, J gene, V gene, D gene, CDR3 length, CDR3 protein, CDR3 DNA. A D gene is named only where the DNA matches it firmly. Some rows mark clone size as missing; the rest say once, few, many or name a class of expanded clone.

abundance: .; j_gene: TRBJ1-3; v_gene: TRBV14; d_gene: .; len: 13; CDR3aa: CASAESPSNTIYF; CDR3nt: TGTGCCAGTGCCGAATCCCCCTCAAACACCATATATTTT
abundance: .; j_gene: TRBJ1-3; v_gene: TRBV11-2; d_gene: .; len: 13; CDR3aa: CASSLPGGGTIYF; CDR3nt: TGTGCCAGCAGCTTACCGGGTGGTGGCACCATATATTTT
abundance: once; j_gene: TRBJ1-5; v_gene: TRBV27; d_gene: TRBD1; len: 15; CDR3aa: CASRSYGTGDQPQHF; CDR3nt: TGTGCCAGCAGGTCCTACGGGACAGGGGACCAGCCCCAGCATTTT
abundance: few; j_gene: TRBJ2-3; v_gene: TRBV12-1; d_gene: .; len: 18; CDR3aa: CASSFVGTSGSCTDTQYF; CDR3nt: TGTGCCAGCAGCTTTGTCGGGACTAGCGGGAGCTGTACAGATACGCAGTATTTT
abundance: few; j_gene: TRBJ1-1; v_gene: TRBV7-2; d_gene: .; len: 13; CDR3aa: CASSPYMNTEAFF; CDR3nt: TGTGCCAGCAGCCCCTATATGAACACTGAAGCTTTCTTT
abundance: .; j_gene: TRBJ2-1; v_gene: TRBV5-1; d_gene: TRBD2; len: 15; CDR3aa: CASSLLANSGNEQFF; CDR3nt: TGCGCCAGCAGCTTACTAGCGAACTCCGGGAATGAGCAGTTCTTC
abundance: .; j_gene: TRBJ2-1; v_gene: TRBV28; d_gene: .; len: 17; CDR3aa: CASSPRELAGLYNEQFF; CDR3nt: TGTGCCAGCAGTCCTCGTGAGTTGGCGGGCCTCTACAATGAGCAGTTCTTC
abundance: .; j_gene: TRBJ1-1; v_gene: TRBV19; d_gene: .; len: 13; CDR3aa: CASSIAPRGPAFF; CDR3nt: TGTGCCAGTAGTATAGCCCCGCGGGGGCCAGCTTTCTTT
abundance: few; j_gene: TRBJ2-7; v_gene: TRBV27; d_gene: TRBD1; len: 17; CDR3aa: CASSRGPGQGTSYEQYF; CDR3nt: TGTGCCAGCAGCCGCGGACCCGGACAGGGTACCTCCTACGAGCAGTACTTC
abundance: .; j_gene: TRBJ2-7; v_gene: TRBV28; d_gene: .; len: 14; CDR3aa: CASRKAGAPYEQYF; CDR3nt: TGTGCCAGCAGGAAGGCCGGGGCTCCCTACGAGCAGTACTTC
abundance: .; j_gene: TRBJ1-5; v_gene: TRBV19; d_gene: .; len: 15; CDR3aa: CASTIPRLDNQPQHF; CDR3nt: TGTGCCAGCACCATTCCGAGACTTGACAATCAGCCCCAGCATTTT
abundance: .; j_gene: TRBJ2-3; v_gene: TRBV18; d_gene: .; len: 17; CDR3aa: CASSLDLGRSSTDTQYF; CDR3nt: TGTGCCAGCTCACTGGACCTCGGCAGGTCTAGCACAGATACGCAGTATTTT
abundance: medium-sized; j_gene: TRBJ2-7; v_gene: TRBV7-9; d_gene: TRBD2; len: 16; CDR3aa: CASSPTLAGASGEQYF; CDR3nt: TGTGCCAGCAGCCCAACACTTGCGGGAGCTTCCGGCGAGCAGTACTTC
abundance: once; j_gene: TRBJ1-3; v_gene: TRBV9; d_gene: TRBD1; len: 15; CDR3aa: CASSEEGASGNTIYF; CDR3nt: TGTGCCAGCAGCGAGGAGGGGGCAAGCGGAAACACCATATATTTT
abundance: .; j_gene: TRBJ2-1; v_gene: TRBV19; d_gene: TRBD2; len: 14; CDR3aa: CASSIRTRHNEQFF; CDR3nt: TGTGCCAGTAGTATTCGGACTAGGCACAATGAGCAGTTCTTC
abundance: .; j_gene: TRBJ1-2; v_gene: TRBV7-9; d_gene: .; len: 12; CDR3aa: CASSFNVYGYTF; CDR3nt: TGTGCCAGCAGCTTCAATGTCTATGGCTACACCTTC
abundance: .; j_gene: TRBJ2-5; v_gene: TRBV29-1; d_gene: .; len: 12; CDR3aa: CSTNRGQETQYF; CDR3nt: TGCAGCACCAACCGGGGCCAAGAGACCCAGTACTTC
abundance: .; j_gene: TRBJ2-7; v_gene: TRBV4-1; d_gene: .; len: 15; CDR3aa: CASSQAGQGTYEQYF; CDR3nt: TGCGCCAGCAGCCAAGCAGGCCAGGGAACCTACGAGCAGTACTTC
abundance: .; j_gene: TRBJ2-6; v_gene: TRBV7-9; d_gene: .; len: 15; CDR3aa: CASSLMGSGANVLTF; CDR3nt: TGTGCCAGCAGCTTAATGGGATCCGGGGCCAACGTCCTGACTTTC
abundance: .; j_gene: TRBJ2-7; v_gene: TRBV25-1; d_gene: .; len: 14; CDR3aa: CASRVSGREGEQYF; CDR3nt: TGTGCCAGCAGGGTCTCTGGGCGCGAGGGCGAGCAGTACTTC
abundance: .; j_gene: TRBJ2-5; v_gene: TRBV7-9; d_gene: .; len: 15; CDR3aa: CASSLVWTEQETQYF; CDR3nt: TGTGCCAGCAGCTTGGTTTGGACAGAACAAGAGACCCAGTACTTC
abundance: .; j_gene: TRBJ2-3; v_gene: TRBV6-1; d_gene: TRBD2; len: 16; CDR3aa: CASSERGLASTDTQYF; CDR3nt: TGTGCCAGCAGTGAAAGAGGACTAGCGAGCACAGATACGCAGTATTTT
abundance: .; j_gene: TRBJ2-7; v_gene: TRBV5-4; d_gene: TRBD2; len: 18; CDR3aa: CASSLGRGPGLAVYEQYF; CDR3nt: TGTGCCAGCAGCCTTGGGAGGGGTCCGGGACTAGCGGTCTACGAGCAGTACTTC
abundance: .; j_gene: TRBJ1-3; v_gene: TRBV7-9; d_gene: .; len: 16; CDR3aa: CASSLAGSVSGNTIYF; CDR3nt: TGTGCCAGCAGCTTGGCAGGGAGCGTCTCTGGAAACACCATATATTTT
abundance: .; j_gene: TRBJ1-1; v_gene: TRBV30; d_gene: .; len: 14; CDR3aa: CAWSLTGADTEAFF; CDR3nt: TGTGCCTGGAGTCTAACAGGCGCGGACACTGAAGCTTTCTTT
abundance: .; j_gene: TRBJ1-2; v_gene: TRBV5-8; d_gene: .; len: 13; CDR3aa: CASSLPGVYGYTF; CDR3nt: TGTGCCAGCAGCTTACCAGGGGTCTATGGCTACACCTTC
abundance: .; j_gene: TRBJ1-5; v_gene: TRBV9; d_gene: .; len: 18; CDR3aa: CASSGRHLTPYSNQPQHF; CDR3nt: TGTGCCAGCAGCGGAAGACACCTAACACCTTATAGCAATCAGCCCCAGCATTTT
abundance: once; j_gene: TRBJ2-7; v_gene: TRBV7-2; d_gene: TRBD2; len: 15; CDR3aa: CASSRTSGSSYEQYF; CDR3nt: TGTGCCAGCAGCCGAACTAGCGGGAGCTCCTACGAGCAGTACTTC
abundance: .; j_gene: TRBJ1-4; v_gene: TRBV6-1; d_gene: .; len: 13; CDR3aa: CASSIERGEKLFF; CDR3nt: TGTGCCAGCAGTATCGAACGGGGTGAAAAACTGTTTTTT
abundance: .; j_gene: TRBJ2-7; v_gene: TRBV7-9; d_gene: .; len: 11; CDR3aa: CASSLNYEQYF; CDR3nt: TGTGCCAGCAGTCTAAATTACGAGCAGTACTTC
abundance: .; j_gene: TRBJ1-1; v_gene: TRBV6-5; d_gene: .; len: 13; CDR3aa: CASCLGAPCKAFF; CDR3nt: TGTGCCAGTTGCCTGGGGGCTCCGTGCAAAGCTTTCTTT
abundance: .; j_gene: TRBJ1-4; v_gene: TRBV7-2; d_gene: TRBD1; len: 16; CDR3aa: CASSLKIGTGLEKLFF; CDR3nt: TGTGCCAGCAGCTTAAAGATTGGGACAGGGCTCGAAAAACTGTTTTTT
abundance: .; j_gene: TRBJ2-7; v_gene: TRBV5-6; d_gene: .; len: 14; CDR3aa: CASSYTDSPGEQYF; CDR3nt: TGTGCCAGCAGCTATACGGACTCCCCGGGGGAGCAGTACTTC
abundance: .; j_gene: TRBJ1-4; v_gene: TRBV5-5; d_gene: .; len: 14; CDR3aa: CASSPDRINEKLFF; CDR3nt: TGTGCCAGCAGTCCTGACAGGATTAATGAAAAACTGTTTTTT
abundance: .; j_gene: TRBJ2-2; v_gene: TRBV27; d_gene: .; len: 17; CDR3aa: CASSFGTPEIWGGELFF; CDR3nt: TGTGCCAGCAGTTTTGGGACTCCCGAGATATGGGGCGGGGAGCTGTTTTTT
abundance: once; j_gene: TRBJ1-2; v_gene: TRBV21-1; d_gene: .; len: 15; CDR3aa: CASSKARRRNYGYTF; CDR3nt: TGTGCCAGCAGCAAAGCGCGTAGGAGGAACTATGGCTACACCTTC
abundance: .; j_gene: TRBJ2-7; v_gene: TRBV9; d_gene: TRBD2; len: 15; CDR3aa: CASSQTGLAGVEQYF; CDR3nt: TGTGCCAGCAGCCAAACGGGACTAGCGGGAGTTGAGCAGTACTTC
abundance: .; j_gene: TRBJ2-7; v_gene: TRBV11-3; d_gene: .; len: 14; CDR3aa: CASTSSQGSYEQYF; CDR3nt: TGTGCCAGCACCTCATCCCAGGGCTCCTACGAGCAGTACTTC
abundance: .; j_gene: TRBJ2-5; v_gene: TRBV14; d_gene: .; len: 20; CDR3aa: CASSQEIPGVVQGWQETQYF; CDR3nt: TGTGCCAGCAGCCAAGAAATTCCGGGAGTTGTCCAAGGGTGGCAAGAGACCCAGTACTTC
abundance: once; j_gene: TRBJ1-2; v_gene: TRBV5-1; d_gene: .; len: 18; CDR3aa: CASSLKVTGKSNPYGYTF; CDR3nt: TGCGCCAGCAGCTTGAAGGTCACAGGGAAATCGAATCCCTATGGCTACACCTTC
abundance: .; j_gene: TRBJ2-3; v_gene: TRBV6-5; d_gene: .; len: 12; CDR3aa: CASSAGPRREYF; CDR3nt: TGTGCCAGCAGTGCCGGCCCACGTCGGGAGTATTTT
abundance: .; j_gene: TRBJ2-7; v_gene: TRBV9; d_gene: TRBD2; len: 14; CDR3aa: CASSGSGRGYEQYF; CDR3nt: TGTGCCAGCAGCGGTAGCGGGAGAGGGTACGAGCAGTACTTC
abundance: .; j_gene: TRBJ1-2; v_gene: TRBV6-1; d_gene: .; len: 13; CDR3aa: CASSEAFGVGYTF; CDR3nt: TGTGCCAGCAGTGAAGCTTTCGGGGTCGGCTACACCTTC
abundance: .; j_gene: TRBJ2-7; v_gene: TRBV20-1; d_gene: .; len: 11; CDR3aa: CSVPVPYEQYF; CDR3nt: TGCAGTGTGCCTGTTCCCTACGAGCAGTACTTC
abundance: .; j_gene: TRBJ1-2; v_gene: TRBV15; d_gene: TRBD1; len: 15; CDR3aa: CATSRDFRQGMGYTF; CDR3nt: TGTGCCACCAGCAGAGATTTTAGACAGGGGATGGGCTACACCTTC
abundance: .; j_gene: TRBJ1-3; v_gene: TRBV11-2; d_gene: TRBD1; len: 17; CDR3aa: CASSLIGTGGFGNTIYF; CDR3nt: TGTGCCAGCAGCTTAATCGGGACAGGGGGGTTCGGAAACACCATATATTTT
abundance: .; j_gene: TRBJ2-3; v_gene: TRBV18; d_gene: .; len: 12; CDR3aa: CASSPRTDTQYF; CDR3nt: TGTGCCAGCTCACCACGTACAGATACGCAGTATTTT
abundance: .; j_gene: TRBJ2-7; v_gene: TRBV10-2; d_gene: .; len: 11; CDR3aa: CASFHRYEQYF; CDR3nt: TGCGCCAGCTTCCACAGGTACGAGCAGTACTTC
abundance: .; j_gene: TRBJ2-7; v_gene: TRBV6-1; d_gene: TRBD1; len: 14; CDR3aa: CASSLGGTGYEQYF; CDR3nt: TGTGCCAGCAGCCTGGGGGGGACAGGGTACGAGCAGTACTTC
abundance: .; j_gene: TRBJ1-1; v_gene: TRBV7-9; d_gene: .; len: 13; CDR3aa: CASSRQTNTEAFF; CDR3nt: TGTGCCAGCAGCAGACAGACGAACACTGAAGCTTTCTTT
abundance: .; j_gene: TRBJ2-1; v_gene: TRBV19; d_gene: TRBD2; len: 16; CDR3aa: CASSWTSGSPAGEQFF; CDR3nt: TGTGCCAGTAGTTGGACTAGCGGGAGTCCTGCAGGTGAGCAGTTCTTC
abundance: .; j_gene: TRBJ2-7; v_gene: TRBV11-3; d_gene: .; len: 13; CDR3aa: CASSFGLSYEQYF; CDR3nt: TGTGCCAGCAGCTTTGGACTTTCCTACGAGCAGTACTTC
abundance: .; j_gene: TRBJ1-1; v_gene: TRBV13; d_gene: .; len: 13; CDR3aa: CASSLEGRTEAFF; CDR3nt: TGTGCCAGCAGCTTAGAGGGGCGCACTGAAGCTTTCTTT